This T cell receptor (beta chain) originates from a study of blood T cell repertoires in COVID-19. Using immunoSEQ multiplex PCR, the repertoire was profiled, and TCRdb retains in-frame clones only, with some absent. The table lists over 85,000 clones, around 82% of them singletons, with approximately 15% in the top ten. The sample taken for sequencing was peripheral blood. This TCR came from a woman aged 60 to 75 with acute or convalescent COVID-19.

The CDR3 is CASSFSQGRNEKLFF. As DNA, the CDR3 is TGTGCCAGCAGTTTCTCACAGGGACGGAATGAAAAACTGTTTTTT. The chain has TRBV2 and TRBJ1-4, with D perhaps matching TRBD1 (6 bases). The germline V gene encodes CDR1 SNHLY and CDR2 FYNNEI. V lost 5 bases and J lost 5, with 15 bases in between. The CDR3 loop spans 15 amino acids.